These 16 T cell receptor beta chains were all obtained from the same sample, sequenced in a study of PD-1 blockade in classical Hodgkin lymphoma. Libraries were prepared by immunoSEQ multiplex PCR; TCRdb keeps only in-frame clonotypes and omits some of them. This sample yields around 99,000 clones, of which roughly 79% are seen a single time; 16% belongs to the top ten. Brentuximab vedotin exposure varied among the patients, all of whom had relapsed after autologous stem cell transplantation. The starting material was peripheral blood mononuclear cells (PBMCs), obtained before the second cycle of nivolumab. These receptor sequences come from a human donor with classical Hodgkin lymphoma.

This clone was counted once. CDR3 nucleotide sequence: TGTGCCAGCACAGGGGGGGAGGAAAAACTGTTTTTT. Translated: CASTGGEEKLFF. The chain carries TRBV28 and TRBJ1-4; the match to TRBD1 covers 7 bases. Germline V lookup: CDR1 MDHEN, CDR2 SYDVKM. The CDR3 sequence is 12 residues long. V lost 7 bases, J lost 8 bases, and 4 bases stayed unmatched.

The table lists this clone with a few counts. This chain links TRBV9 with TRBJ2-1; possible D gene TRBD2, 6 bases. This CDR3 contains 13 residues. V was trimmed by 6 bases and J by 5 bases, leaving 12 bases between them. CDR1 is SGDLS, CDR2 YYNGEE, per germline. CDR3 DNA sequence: TGTGCCAGCATGGGGGGACGCAACAATGAGCAGTTCTTC. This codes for CASMGGRNNEQFF.

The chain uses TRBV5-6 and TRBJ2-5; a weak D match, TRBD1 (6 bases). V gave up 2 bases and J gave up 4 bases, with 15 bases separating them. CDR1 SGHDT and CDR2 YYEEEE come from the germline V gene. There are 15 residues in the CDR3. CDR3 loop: CASSLSSGVAETQYF. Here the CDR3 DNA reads TGTGCCAGCAGCTTATCGTCAGGGGTAGCAGAGACCCAGTACTTC. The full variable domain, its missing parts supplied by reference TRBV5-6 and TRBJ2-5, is DAGVTQSPTHLIKTRGQQVTLRCSPKSGHDTVSWYQQALGQGPQFIFQYYEEEERQRGNFPDRFSGHQFPNYSSELNVNALLLGDSALYLCASSLSSGVAETQYFGPGTRLLVL.

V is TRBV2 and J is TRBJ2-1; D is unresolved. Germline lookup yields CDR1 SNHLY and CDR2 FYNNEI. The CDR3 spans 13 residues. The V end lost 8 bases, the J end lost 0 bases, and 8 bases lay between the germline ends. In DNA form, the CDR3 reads TGTGCCAGCTCGTGGGACTCCTACAATGAGCAGTTCTTC. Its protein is CASSWDSYNEQFF.

Here the CDR3 reads CASSLLAGGDEQFF. Here the CDR3 DNA reads TGTGCCAGCAGCTTGCTAGCGGGAGGGGATGAGCAGTTCTTC. V usage is TRBV5-4 and J usage is TRBJ2-1; 12 nucleotides align to TRBD2. CDR1 and CDR2 from the germline V gene are SGHNT and YYREEE (reference sequence). V lost 1 base to trimming and J lost 8 bases; unmatched junction nucleotides: 1. CDR3 length equals 14 residues. The variable domain in full, completed from reference TRBV5-4 and TRBJ2-1, reads ETGVTQSPTHLIKTRGQQVTLRCSSQSGHNTVSWYQQALGQGPQFIFQYYREEENGRGNFPPRFSGLQFPNYSSELNVNALELDDSALYLCASSLLAGGDEQFFGPGTRLTVL.

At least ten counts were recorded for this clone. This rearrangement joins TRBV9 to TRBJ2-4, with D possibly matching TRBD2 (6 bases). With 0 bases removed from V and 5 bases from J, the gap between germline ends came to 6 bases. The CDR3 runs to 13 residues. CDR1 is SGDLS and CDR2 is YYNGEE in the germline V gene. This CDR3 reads CASSVGGENIQYF. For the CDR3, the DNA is TGTGCCAGCAGCGTAGGGGGGGAAAACATTCAGTACTTC.

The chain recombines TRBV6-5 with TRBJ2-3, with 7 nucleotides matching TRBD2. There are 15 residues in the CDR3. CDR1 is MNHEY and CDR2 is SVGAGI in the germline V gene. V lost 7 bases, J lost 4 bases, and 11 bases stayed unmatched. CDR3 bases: TGTGCCAGCAAATCCGAAGGGCTAGCGGCAGATACGCAGTATTTT. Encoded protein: CASKSEGLAADTQYF.

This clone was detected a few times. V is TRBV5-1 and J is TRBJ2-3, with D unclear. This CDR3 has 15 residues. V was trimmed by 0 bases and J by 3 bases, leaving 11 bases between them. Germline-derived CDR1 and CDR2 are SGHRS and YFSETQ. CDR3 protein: CASSLEGWGTDTQYF. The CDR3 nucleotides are TGCGCCAGCAGCTTGGAAGGTTGGGGTACAGATACGCAGTATTTT.

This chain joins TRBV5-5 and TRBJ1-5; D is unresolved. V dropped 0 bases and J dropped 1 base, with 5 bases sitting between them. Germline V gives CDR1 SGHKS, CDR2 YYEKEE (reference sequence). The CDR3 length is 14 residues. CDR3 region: CASSLAPSNQPQHF. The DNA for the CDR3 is TGTGCCAGCAGCTTGGCGCCAAGCAATCAGCCCCAGCATTTT.

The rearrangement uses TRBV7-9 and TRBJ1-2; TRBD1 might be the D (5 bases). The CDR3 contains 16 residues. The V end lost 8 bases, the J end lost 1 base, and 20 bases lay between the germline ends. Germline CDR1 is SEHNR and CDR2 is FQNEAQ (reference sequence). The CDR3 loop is CASVSQLGQLNYGYTF. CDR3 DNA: TGTGCCAGCGTATCACAGTTGGGGCAACTTAACTATGGCTACACCTTC.

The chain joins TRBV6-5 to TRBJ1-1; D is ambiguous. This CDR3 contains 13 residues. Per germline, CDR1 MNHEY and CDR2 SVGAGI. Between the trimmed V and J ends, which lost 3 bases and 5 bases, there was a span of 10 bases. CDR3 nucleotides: TGTGCCAGCAGTTATTCCAGATGGACTGAAGCTTTCTTT. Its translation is CASSYSRWTEAFF.

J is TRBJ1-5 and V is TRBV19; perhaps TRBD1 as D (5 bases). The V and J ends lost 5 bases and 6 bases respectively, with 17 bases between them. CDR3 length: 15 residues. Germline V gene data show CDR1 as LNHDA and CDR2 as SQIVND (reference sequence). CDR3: CASSRSGGMGQPQHF. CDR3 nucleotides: TGTGCCAGTAGTCGCTCGGGGGGAATGGGTCAGCCCCAGCATTTT.

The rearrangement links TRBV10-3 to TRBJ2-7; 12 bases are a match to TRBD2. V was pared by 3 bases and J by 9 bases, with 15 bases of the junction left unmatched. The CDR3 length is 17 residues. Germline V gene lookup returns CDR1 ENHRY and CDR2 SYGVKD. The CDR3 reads CAISETSGRPGNLRQYF. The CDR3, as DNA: TGTGCCATCAGTGAAACTAGCGGGAGGCCCGGAAACCTTCGGCAGTACTTC.

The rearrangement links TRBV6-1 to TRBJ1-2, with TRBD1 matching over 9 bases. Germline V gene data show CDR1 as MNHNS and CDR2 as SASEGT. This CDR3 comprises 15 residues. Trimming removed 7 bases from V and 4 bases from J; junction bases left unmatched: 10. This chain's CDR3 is CASTSLTGGFYGYTF. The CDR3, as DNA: TGTGCCAGCACTAGTCTGACAGGGGGATTCTATGGCTACACCTTC.

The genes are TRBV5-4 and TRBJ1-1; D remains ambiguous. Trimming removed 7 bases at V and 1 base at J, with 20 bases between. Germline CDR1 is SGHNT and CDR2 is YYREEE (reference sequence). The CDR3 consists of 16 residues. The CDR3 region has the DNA TGTGCCAGCTTTACGTCGGCGGGTCTAGGGAACACTGAAGCTTTCTTT. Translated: CASFTSAGLGNTEAFF.

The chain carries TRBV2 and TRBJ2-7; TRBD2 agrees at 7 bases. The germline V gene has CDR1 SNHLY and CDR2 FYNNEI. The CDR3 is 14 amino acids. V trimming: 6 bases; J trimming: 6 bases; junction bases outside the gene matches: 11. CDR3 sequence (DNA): TGTGCCAGCAGGCCCGGGGCTGGGGGGGGCGAGCAGTACTTC. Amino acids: CASRPGAGGGEQYF.